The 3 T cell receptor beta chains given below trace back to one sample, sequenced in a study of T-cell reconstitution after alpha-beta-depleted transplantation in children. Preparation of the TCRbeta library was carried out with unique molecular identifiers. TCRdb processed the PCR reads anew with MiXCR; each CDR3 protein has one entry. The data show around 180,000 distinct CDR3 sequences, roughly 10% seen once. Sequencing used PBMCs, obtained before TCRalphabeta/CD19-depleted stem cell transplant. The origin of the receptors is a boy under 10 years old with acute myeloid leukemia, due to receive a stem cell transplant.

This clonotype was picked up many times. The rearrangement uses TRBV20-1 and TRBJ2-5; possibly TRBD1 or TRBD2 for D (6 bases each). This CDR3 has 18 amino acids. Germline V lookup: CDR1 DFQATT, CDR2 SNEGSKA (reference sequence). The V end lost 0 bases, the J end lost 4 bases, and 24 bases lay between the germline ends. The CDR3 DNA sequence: TGCAGTGCTAGAGATCATAGTAGGGGGGCCCCCAGCCGAGAGACCCAGTACTTC. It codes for CSARDHSRGAPSRETQYF.

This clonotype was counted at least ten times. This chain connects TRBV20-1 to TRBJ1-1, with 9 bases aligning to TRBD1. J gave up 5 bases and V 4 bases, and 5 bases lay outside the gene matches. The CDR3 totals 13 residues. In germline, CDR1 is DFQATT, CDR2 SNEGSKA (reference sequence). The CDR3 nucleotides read TGCAGTGCTATGTACAGGGGGCGGACTGAAGCTTTCTTT. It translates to CSAMYRGRTEAFF.

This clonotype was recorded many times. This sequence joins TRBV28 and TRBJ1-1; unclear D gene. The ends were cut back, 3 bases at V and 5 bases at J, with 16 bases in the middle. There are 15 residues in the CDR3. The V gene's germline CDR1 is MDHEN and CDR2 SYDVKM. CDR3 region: CASSFEQTGRTEAFF. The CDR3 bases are TGTGCCAGCAGTTTCGAACAGACCGGCAGGACTGAAGCTTTCTTT.